Below, 22 T cell receptor beta chains from the same sample are listed, as sequenced in a study of breast tumors, draining lymph nodes, adjacent tissues (TCRdb year 2016). Library generation was performed with multiplex PCR. The instrument was an Illumina HiSeq 2000. TCRdb reran the public reads through fastp at Q25 and MiXCR, keeping productive beta chains. Each entry merges the rows of one CDR3 protein and shows their most common DNA and genes. This sample holds some 140,000 distinct CDR3 sequences; 20% to 25% were observed only once. The ten largest clones capture roughly 2.6% of the sample. The axillary draining lymph nodes of breast cancer patients were the source of the lymph node samples. Sequencing was carried out using axillary lymph node tissue. All receptors come from a female donor with breast cancer. Some clones in this sample may be carry-over from other donors' samples.

This clonotype was detected a few times. This may be a read error: a much more frequent sequence differs by one nucleotide. The rearrangement uses TRBV9 and TRBJ2-5, with D uncertain. Trimming left V 4 bases short and J 0 bases short, with 13 bases between. Looked up from germline, CDR1 is SGDLS and CDR2 is YYNGEE. CDR3 size: 15 residues. The CDR3: CASSLATSHQETQYF. DNA for the CDR3: TGTGCCAGCAGCTTAGCCACTTCGCACCAAGAGACCCAGTACTTC. Looking up the rest from reference TRBV9 and TRBJ2-5 gives the full variable domain: DSGVTQTPKHLITATGQRVTLRCSPRSGDLSVYWYQQSLDQGLQFLIQYYNGEERAKGNILERFSAQQFPDLHSELNLSSLELGDSALYFCASSLATSHQETQYFGPGTRLLVL.

On this clonotype: A much larger clone is a single base away; this may be a read error. The chain recombines TRBV18 with TRBJ1-2, with 9 bases matching TRBD1. The CDR3 covers 15 residues. The germline V gene has CDR1 KGHSH and CDR2 LQKENI. This CDR3 reads CASPPQGQGHDGYTF. CDR3 bases: TGTGCCAGCCCACCGCAAGGACAGGGGCACGATGGCTACACCTTC.

Comment on this clonotype: This may arise from a read error, as a much more abundant clone is one base away. The chain combines TRBV2 with TRBJ2-7, with 12 bases fitting TRBD1. CDR3 size: 15 residues. Germline V gene lookup returns CDR1 SNHLY and CDR2 FYNNEI. As DNA, the CDR3 is TGTGTCAGCGTCCCGGGACAGGGGGCCATGGACGAGCAGTACTTC. Its protein is CVSVPGQGAMDEQYF.

The V gene is TRBV11-3, the J gene TRBJ2-3; 15 bases agree with TRBD2. V lost 0 bases to trimming and J lost 9 bases; unmatched junction nucleotides: 1. The germline V gene has CDR1 SGHNT and CDR2 YENEEA. This CDR3 is 15 amino acids long. The CDR3 DNA is TGTGCCAGCAGCTTAGAGGGACTAGCGGGAGGCACGCAGTATTTT. It codes for CASSLEGLAGGTQYF. The full variable domain, its missing parts supplied by reference TRBV11-3 and TRBJ2-3, is EAGVVQSPRYKIIEKKQPVAFWCNPISGHNTLYWYLQNLGQGPELLIRYENEEAVDDSQLPKDRFSAERLKGVDSTLKIQPAELGDSAVYLCASSLEGLAGGTQYFGPGTRLTVL.

In this sample, this clonotype turned up many times. The chain joins TRBV28 to TRBJ2-7; 8 bases match TRBD2. Trimming cost V 6 bases and J 5 bases; bases outside gene matches: 15. There are 16 residues in the CDR3. Per the germline V gene, CDR1 is MDHEN and CDR2 is SYDVKM. The CDR3 DNA reads as TGTGCCAGCAGAAAAGCGGGAGCAGGACTTGGACACGAGCAGTACTTC. Translating it yields CASRKAGAGLGHEQYF. Together with reference TRBV28 and TRBJ2-7, the CDR3 gives the full variable domain: DVKVTQSSRYLVKRTGEKVFLECVQDMDHENMFWYRQDPGLGLRLIYFSYDVKMKEKGDIPEGYSVSREKKERFSLILESASTNQTSMYLCASRKAGAGLGHEQYFGPGTRLTVT.

This clonotype occurred many times. The chain has TRBV6-6 and TRBJ1-3; unclear D gene. Trimming shortened V by 6 bases and J by 1 base, and 16 bases separated the two germline ends. Germline V gives CDR1 MNHNY, CDR2 SVGAGI (reference sequence). This CDR3 has 16 residues. The CDR3 DNA reads TGTGCCAGCAGACCCGGAGGGAGCGGGTCTGGAAACACCATATATTTT. Its protein is CASRPGGSGSGNTIYF.

This clonotype was recorded many times. CDR3 sequence reads: CASSRLTVRESGDTQYF. The CDR3 nucleotides are TGTGCCAGCAGCCGCCTGACTGTGCGGGAGTCAGGAGATACGCAGTATTTT. This chain links TRBV28 with TRBJ2-3, with 7 bases lining up with TRBD2. From germline, CDR1 is MDHEN and CDR2 SYDVKM. The CDR3 sequence is 17 residues long. Germline trimming cut 6 bases from V and 5 bases from J; bases unmatched to any gene: 17.

In regard to this clonotype: This could be a read error, since a much larger clone is one nucleotide away. This rearrangement joins TRBV6-2 or TRBV6-3 to TRBJ2-7; tentative D call: TRBD2 (5 bases). V was shortened by 6 bases and J by 0 bases, with 15 bases between the two germline ends. Looked up from germline, CDR1 is MNHEY and CDR2 is SVGEGT. CDR3 length: 15 residues. CDR3 amino acids: CASSVAPLGSYEQYF. The CDR3 region has the DNA TGTGCCAGCAGCGTAGCCCCACTAGGCTCCTACGAGCAGTACTTC.

This clonotype has a count of ten or more. The rearrangement uses TRBV29-1 and TRBJ2-2; 12 bases fit TRBD2. This CDR3 region has 16 residues. J lost 1 base, V lost 5 bases, and 5 bases had no gene match. The germline V gene has CDR1 SQVTM and CDR2 ANQGSEA. The CDR3: CSVSSGRAGNTGELFF. The DNA of the CDR3 is TGCAGCGTTTCTAGCGGGAGGGCCGGGAACACCGGGGAGCTGTTTTTT.

As regards this clonotype: This clone may be a read error of a much larger clone one base away. The CDR3 is CASSYSTSSEHFF. The CDR3 DNA reads TGTGCCAGCAGTTACTCGACCAGCTCTGAGCATTTCTTC. The V gene is TRBV6-5, the J gene TRBJ2-1, with D unresolved. Germline V gene lookup returns CDR1 MNHEY and CDR2 SVGAGI. CDR3 length: 13 amino acids.

About this clonotype itself: One base away lies a much larger clone, so this may be a sequencing read error. V gene TRBV28 combines with J gene TRBJ1-2; the D gene is possibly TRBD1 (5 bases). The CDR3 extends over 14 amino acids. V was clipped by 5 bases and J by 2 bases, with 12 bases between them. The germline CDR1 and CDR2 sequences are MDHEN and SYDVKM. The CDR3 sequence is CASSPTGDNYGYTF. The CDR3 region has the DNA TGTGCCAGCAGTCCTACCGGGGACAACTATGGCTACACCTTC.

The chain combines TRBV6-2 or TRBV6-3 with TRBJ2-1; TRBD2 aligns across 14 bases. V shed 6 bases and J 5 bases; nucleotides not matched to a gene: 0. Germline V lookup: CDR1 MNHEY, CDR2 SVGEGT. The CDR3 runs to 14 residues. The CDR3 region is CASRTSGRDNEQFF. DNA for the CDR3: TGTGCCAGCAGGACTAGCGGGAGGGACAATGAGCAGTTCTTC.

As to this clonotype: A clone one base away is much larger, so this may be a read error. CDR3 bases: TGTGCCAGCAGTGCTCGGAGCTCCTATAATTCACCCCTCCGCTTT. Its protein product is CASSARSSYNSPLRF. This chain connects TRBV25-1 to TRBJ1-6; D gene ambiguous. Germline V lookup: CDR1 MGHDK, CDR2 SYGVNS. There are 15 residues in the CDR3. Drawing the rest from reference TRBV25-1 and TRBJ1-6, the complete variable domain is EADIYQTPRYLVIGTGKKITLECSQTMGHDKMYWYQQDPGMELHLIHYSYGVNSTEKGDLSSESTVSRIRTEHFPLTLESARPSHTSQYLCASSARSSYNSPLRFGNGTRLTVT.

Comments on this clonotype: The junction shows a germline mismatch at one end, possibly a read error. The chain has TRBV6-2 or TRBV6-3 and TRBJ2-7, with D uncertain. Germline CDR1 MNHEY, CDR2 SVGEGT. This CDR3 has 14 residues. The CDR3 loop is CAGSERAELRRQYF. The CDR3 nucleotides read TGTGCCGGCAGTGAAAGGGCAGAGCTACGAAGGCAGTACTTC.

This clonotype was found many times. The V call is TRBV2, the J call TRBJ2-7, with D unresolved. The CDR3 loop spans 13 amino acids. CDR1 is SNHLY, CDR2 FYNNEI, per germline. Trimming took off 6 bases at V and 3 bases at J, with 12 bases between the two ends. The DNA for the CDR3 is TGTGCCAGCAGCTCCTCGGCCCTCTACGAGCAGTACTTC. Translation gives CASSSSALYEQYF.

This clonotype has a count of ten or more. This chain links TRBV30 with TRBJ2-2, with D possibly being TRBD1 or TRBD2 (5 bases each). This CDR3 spans 14 amino acids. Germline V gene data show CDR1 as GTSNPN and CDR2 as SVGIG (reference sequence). V lost 7 bases, J lost 4 bases, and 16 bases lay in between. CDR3 amino acids: CAYSGTTLTGELFF. DNA for the CDR3: TGTGCCTACAGTGGGACGACCCTCACCGGGGAGCTGTTTTTT. The full variable domain, with the rest looked up from reference TRBV30 and TRBJ2-2, is SQTIHQWPATLVQPVGSPLSLECTVEGTSNPNLYWYRQAAGRGLQLLFYSVGIGQISSEVPQNLSASRPQDRQFILSSKKLLLSDSGFYLCAYSGTTLTGELFFGEGSRLTVL.

This clonotype was seen ten or more times. The chain has TRBV11-2 and TRBJ2-5; D unclear. The germline gives CDR1 SGHAT, CDR2 FQNNGV. With 1 base removed from V and 4 bases from J, the gap between germline ends came to 4 bases. CDR3 length: 12 amino acids. The CDR3 bases are TGTGCCAGCAGCTTAGTTTCAGAGACCCAGTACTTC. As protein: CASSLVSETQYF.

This chain joins TRBV28 and TRBJ2-5, with a weak D call TRBD1 (5 bases). Germline loops: CDR1 MDHEN, CDR2 SYDVKM. The V end was cut by 3 bases, the J end by 3 bases, with 14 bases between. The CDR3 extends over 15 amino acids. The CDR3 coding sequence is TGTGCCAGCAGTTTCAGGAACAGGCCTAAAGAGACCCAGTACTTC. It yields the protein CASSFRNRPKETQYF. The full variable domain, completed using reference TRBV28 and TRBJ2-5, is DVKVTQSSRYLVKRTGEKVFLECVQDMDHENMFWYRQDPGLGLRLIYFSYDVKMKEKGDIPEGYSVSREKKERFSLILESASTNQTSMYLCASSFRNRPKETQYFGPGTRLLVL.

This clonotype was counted many times. The gene calls are TRBV28 and TRBJ2-1; 11 bases are shared with TRBD2. The CDR3 runs 13 residues. The ends lost 9 bases at V and 8 bases at J; junction bases unmatched: 6. Germline V gene data show CDR1 as MDHEN and CDR2 as SYDVKM. CDR3 in amino acids: CASLLAGVDEQFF. The CDR3 DNA reads as TGTGCCAGTTTACTAGCGGGAGTGGATGAGCAGTTCTTC. The full variable domain, its missing parts supplied by reference TRBV28 and TRBJ2-1, is DVKVTQSSRYLVKRTGEKVFLECVQDMDHENMFWYRQDPGLGLRLIYFSYDVKMKEKGDIPEGYSVSREKKERFSLILESASTNQTSMYLCASLLAGVDEQFFGPGTRLTVL.

Many counts were recorded for this clonotype. V is TRBV6-5 and J is TRBJ2-7; 7 nucleotides match TRBD1. This CDR3 region has 14 residues. Per germline, CDR1 MNHEY and CDR2 SVGAGI. V was pared by 5 bases and J by 1 base, with 5 bases of the junction left unmatched. The CDR3 sequence: CASSRQGRSYEQYF. CDR3 DNA: TGTGCCAGCAGTCGACAGGGAAGGTCCTACGAGCAGTACTTC.

This clonotype was detected many times. The rearrangement uses TRBV6-2 or TRBV6-3 and TRBJ1-5, with 9 bases matching TRBD1. J was trimmed by 2 bases and V by 6 bases; bases with no gene match: 5. The CDR3 runs to 15 residues. Germline lookup yields CDR1 MNHEY and CDR2 SVGEGT. The CDR3 sequence is CASSARTGGNQPQHF. CDR3 coding DNA: TGTGCCAGCAGCGCCCGGACAGGGGGCAATCAGCCCCAGCATTTT.

This clonotype was detected a few times. The chain employs TRBV6-1 and TRBJ1-2; 8 bases line up with TRBD1. There are 16 residues in the CDR3. Germline trimming cut 5 bases from V and 0 bases from J; bases unmatched to any gene: 8. The V gene's germline CDR1 is MNHNS and CDR2 SASEGT. The CDR3 DNA sequence: TGTGCCAGCAGTTATCTGGACAGGGACTCTAACTATGGCTACACCTTC. Translation: CASSYLDRDSNYGYTF.